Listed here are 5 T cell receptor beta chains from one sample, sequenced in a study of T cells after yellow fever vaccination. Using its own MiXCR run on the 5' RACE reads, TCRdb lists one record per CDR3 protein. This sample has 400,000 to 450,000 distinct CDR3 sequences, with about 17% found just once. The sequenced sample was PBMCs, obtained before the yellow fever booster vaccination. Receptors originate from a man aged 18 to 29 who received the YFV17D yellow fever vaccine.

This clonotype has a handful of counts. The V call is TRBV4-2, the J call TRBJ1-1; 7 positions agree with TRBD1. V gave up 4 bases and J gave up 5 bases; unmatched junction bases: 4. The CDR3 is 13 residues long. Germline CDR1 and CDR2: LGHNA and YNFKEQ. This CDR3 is CASSRLQGTEAFF. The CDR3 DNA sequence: TGTGCCAGCAGCCGATTACAGGGGACTGAAGCTTTCTTT.

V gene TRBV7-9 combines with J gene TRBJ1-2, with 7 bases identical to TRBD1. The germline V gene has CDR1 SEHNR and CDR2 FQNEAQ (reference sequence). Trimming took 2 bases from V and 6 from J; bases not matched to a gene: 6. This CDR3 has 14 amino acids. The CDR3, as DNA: TGTGCCAGCAGCTTAACCGACAGGGCAGATGGCTACACCTTC. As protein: CASSLTDRADGYTF.

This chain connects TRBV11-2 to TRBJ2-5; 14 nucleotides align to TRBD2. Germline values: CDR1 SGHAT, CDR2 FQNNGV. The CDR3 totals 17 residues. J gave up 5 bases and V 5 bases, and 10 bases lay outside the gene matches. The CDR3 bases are TGTGCCAGCAGCCCGTTTGGGACTAGCGGGGGCGGGGAGACCCAGTACTTC. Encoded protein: CASSPFGTSGGGETQYF.

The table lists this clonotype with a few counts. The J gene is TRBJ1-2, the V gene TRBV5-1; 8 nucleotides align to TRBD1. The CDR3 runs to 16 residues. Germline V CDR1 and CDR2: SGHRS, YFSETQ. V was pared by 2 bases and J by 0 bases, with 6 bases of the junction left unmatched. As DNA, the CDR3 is TGCGCCAGCAGCTTTGGACAGGGCCTGACTAACTATGGCTACACCTTC. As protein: CASSFGQGLTNYGYTF. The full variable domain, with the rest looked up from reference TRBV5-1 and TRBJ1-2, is KAGVTQTPRYLIKTRGQQVTLSCSPISGHRSVSWYQQTPGQGLQFLFEYFSETQRNKGNFPGRFSGRQFSNSRSEMNVSTLELGDSALYLCASSFGQGLTNYGYTFGSGTRLTVV.

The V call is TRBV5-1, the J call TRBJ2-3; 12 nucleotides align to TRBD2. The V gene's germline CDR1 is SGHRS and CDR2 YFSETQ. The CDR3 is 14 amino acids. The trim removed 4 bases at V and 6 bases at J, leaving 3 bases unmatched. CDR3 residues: CASSAGTSGDTQYF. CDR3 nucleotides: TGCGCCAGCAGCGCCGGGACTAGCGGGGATACGCAGTATTTT.